Listed below are T cell receptor beta chains from one sample, sequenced in a study of T cell responses to AZD1222 COVID-19 vaccine. TCRdb's table, derived via immunoSEQ multiplex PCR, lists solely in-frame clones and lacks some. The table records 77,000 or so clones, around 89% of them present only once. The specimen comprised peripheral blood, sampled on day 0 of AZD1222 vaccination. These receptors originate from an adult in good health. Each CDR3 is given with its conserved first and last residue. The D gene is left open where the match is weak. Some rows have no size entry. The others give once, few or many, or a class for an expanded clone.

TRBV2	TRBJ2-7	.	.	CASAGTVLFSYEQYF	TGTGCCAGCGCCGGGACCGTTCTCTTCTCCTACGAGCAGTACTTC
TRBV6-2/TRBV6-3	TRBJ1-4	.	.	CASSYPATVSNEKLFF	TGTGCCAGCAGTTACCCGGCGACGGTCTCTAATGAAAAACTGTTTTTT
TRBV6-5	TRBJ2-2	.	.	CASGGQTINTGELFF	TGTGCCAGCGGCGGACAGACCATCAACACCGGGGAGCTGTTTTTT
TRBV29-1	TRBJ2-1	.	TRBD1	CSSYGWGQGSRDEQFF	TGCAGCTCCTACGGCTGGGGACAGGGGTCTAGGGATGAGCAGTTCTTC
TRBV2	TRBJ2-5	.	.	CASSEAELRETQYF	TGTGCCAGCAGTGAAGCAGAGCTCCGAGAGACCCAGTACTTC
TRBV9	TRBJ2-3	.	.	CASSAVITDTQYF	TGTGCCAGCAGCGCAGTCATCACAGATACGCAGTATTTT
TRBV7-2	TRBJ2-7	.	.	CASSLDWTTPYEQYF	TGTGCCAGCAGCTTAGATTGGACTACACCCTACGAGCAGTACTTC
TRBV7-3	TRBJ2-1	.	.	CASSLSGAGLDGEQFF	TGTGCCAGCAGCTTATCTGGGGCGGGTTTGGATGGTGAGCAGTTCTTC
TRBV4-1	TRBJ2-7	few	TRBD2	CASSQLTSGRNYEQYF	TGCGCCAGCAGCCAATTAACCAGCGGGAGAAACTACGAGCAGTACTTC
TRBV28	TRBJ2-1	.	TRBD2	CASTSRAGDSYNEQFF	TGTGCCAGCACCTCAAGAGCGGGGGACTCCTACAATGAGCAGTTCTTC
TRBV28	TRBJ2-1	.	.	CASRSGQAYNEQFF	TGTGCCAGCAGATCGGGCCAGGCATACAATGAGCAGTTCTTC
TRBV3-1/TRBV3-2	TRBJ1-4	.	TRBD1	CASSQNRGGSEKLFF	TGTGCCAGCAGCCAAAACAGGGGCGGGAGCGAAAAACTGTTTTTT
TRBV11-2	TRBJ2-1	.	.	CASSDARAHNEQFF	TGTGCCAGCAGCGACGCAAGGGCCCACAATGAGCAGTTCTTC
TRBV7-9	TRBJ2-1	.	.	CASSPQEDEQFF	TGTGCCAGCAGCCCTCAGGAGGATGAGCAGTTCTTC
TRBV29-1	TRBJ2-5	.	.	CSVVGDAQETQYF	TGCAGCGTTGTGGGCGATGCCCAAGAGACCCAGTACTTC
TRBV5-1	TRBJ1-4	.	.	CASSGKSAGPEKLFF	TGCGCCAGCAGCGGGAAGAGCGCGGGGCCGGAAAAACTGTTTTTT
TRBV30	TRBJ2-2	.	.	CAWTGNTGELFF	TGTGCCTGGACTGGGAACACCGGGGAGCTGTTTTTT
TRBV29-1	TRBJ2-5	.	TRBD1	CSAQSQGAGETQYF	TGCAGCGCGCAATCGCAGGGGGCAGGGGAGACCCAGTACTTC
TRBV5-1	TRBJ1-6	once	.	CASSYEQTNSPLHF	TGCGCCAGCAGCTACGAACAGACAAATTCACCCCTCCACTTT
TRBV5-1	TRBJ2-1	.	TRBD1	CASSLGQGAGPNYNEQFF	TGCGCCAGCAGCTTGGGACAGGGGGCCGGACCCAACTACAATGAGCAGTTCTTC
TRBV7-8	TRBJ2-2	.	TRBD2	CASSPARRGGLAGVAWNTGELFF	TGTGCCAGCAGCCCAGCTAGGCGCGGGGGACTAGCGGGAGTTGCGTGGAACACCGGGGAGCTGTTTTTT
TRBV5-1	TRBJ2-3	few	.	CASSPGIVSTDTQYF	TGCGCCAGCAGCCCGGGAATAGTTAGCACAGATACGCAGTATTTT
TRBV6-4	TRBJ1-3	.	.	CASSITDDAQYF	TGTGCCAGCAGTATCACAGACGACGCCCAATATTTT
TRBV7-2	TRBJ2-5	once	TRBD2	CASSLEGASGSKTQYF	TGTGCCAGCAGCTTAGAAGGGGCTAGCGGGAGCAAGACCCAGTACTTC
TRBV7-3	TRBJ1-2	few	TRBD1	CASSLSPTGQYGYTF	TGTGCCAGCAGCTTAAGTCCGACAGGGCAGTATGGCTACACCTTC
TRBV3-1/TRBV3-2	TRBJ2-3	.	TRBD2	CASTPTSGSTDTQYF	TGTGCCAGCACCCCGACTAGCGGGAGCACAGATACGCAGTATTTT
TRBV6-5	TRBJ1-1	.	TRBD1	CATSEGQGDTEAFF	TGTGCCACTTCAGAGGGACAGGGGGACACTGAAGCTTTCTTT
TRBV2	TRBJ1-5	.	.	CASSGAEYQPQHF	TGTGCCAGCAGTGGGGCAGAATATCAGCCCCAGCATTTT
TRBV4-2	TRBJ2-5	.	.	CASSQRRVGGTQETQYF	TGTGCCAGCAGCCAACGGAGGGTAGGCGGGACCCAAGAGACCCAGTACTTC
TRBV9	TRBJ1-2	.	.	CASSVGFEGTGYGYTF	TGTGCCAGCAGCGTAGGATTTGAGGGAACGGGCTATGGCTACACCTTC
TRBV4-1	TRBJ2-2	.	.	CASSSGGSGNTGELFF	TGCGCCAGCAGCTCCGGGGGTAGCGGGAACACCGGGGAGCTGTTTTTT
TRBV9	TRBJ1-2	.	TRBD1	CASSGGTGTLIFF	TGTGCCAGCAGCGGCGGGACAGGGACTCTGATTTTCTTC
TRBV14	TRBJ2-1	.	.	CASSQDRNNYNEQFF	TGTGCCAGCAGCCAAGACAGGAATAACTACAATGAGCAGTTCTTC
TRBV28	TRBJ2-2	once	TRBD1	CASRGQGAGTGELFF	TGTGCCAGCAGAGGACAGGGGGCCGGCACCGGGGAGCTGTTTTTT
TRBV11-2	TRBJ2-7	once	.	CASSLESSFYEQYF	TGTGCCAGCAGCTTAGAATCGTCCTTCTACGAGCAGTACTTC
TRBV7-9	TRBJ2-3	.	TRBD2	CASSLPGLAGGDTQYF	TGTGCCAGCAGCTTACCGGGACTAGCGGGGGGAGATACGCAGTATTTT
TRBV5-1	TRBJ2-2	few	.	CASSLRGVNTGELFF	TGCGCCAGCAGCTTGAGGGGAGTGAACACCGGGGAGCTGTTTTTT
TRBV12-3/TRBV12-4	TRBJ2-3	.	.	CASSLVKVDTQYF	TGTGCCAGCAGTTTGGTGAAGGTAGATACGCAGTATTTT
TRBV27	TRBJ1-5	once	.	CASSFSVGGILSNQPQHF	TGTGCCAGCAGTTTTTCGGTCGGAGGGATCCTAAGCAATCAGCCCCAGCATTTT
TRBV24-1	TRBJ2-1	few	.	CATSDQVRAPGGYNEQFF	TGTGCCACCAGTGATCAAGTGAGAGCTCCCGGGGGTTACAATGAGCAGTTCTTC
TRBV2	TRBJ2-6	.	.	CASSETVSGANVLTF	TGTGCCAGCAGTGAAACAGTCTCTGGGGCCAACGTCCTGACTTTC
TRBV6-2/TRBV6-3	TRBJ2-1	.	TRBD2	CASSYPPRLAKSFYNEQFF	TGTGCCAGCAGTTACCCCCCTCGACTAGCCAAATCTTTCTACAATGAGCAGTTCTTC
TRBV19	TRBJ2-7	.	TRBD1	CASSSGQGNYEQYF	TGTGCCAGTAGTAGTGGACAGGGGAACTACGAGCAGTACTTC
TRBV28	TRBJ1-3	.	.	CASSLSSQLENTIYF	TGTGCCAGCAGTTTAAGTAGCCAGCTCGAGAACACCATATATTTT
TRBV6-5	TRBJ1-2	.	.	CASSLRGANYGYTF	TGTGCCAGCAGCCTCAGGGGCGCTAACTATGGCTACACCTTC
TRBV13	TRBJ2-1	.	TRBD1	CASSSPNRGDYNEQFF	TGTGCCAGCAGCTCCCCAAACAGGGGAGACTACAATGAGCAGTTCTTC
TRBV10-1	TRBJ2-7	few	.	CASSERESSYEQYF	TGCGCCAGCAGTGAGCGGGAGAGCTCCTACGAGCAGTACTTC
TRBV28	TRBJ2-2	.	TRBD2	CASSKLAGGQAGELFF	TGTGCCAGCAGTAAACTAGCGGGAGGGCAGGCCGGGGAGCTGTTTTTT
TRBV6-6	TRBJ2-2	once	.	CASSWGRNTGELFF	TGTGCCAGCAGCTGGGGGCGGAACACCGGGGAGCTGTTTTTT
TRBV5-4	TRBJ2-2	.	TRBD1	CASSYLNRGGTGELFF	TGTGCCAGCAGCTACCTCAACAGGGGTGGTACCGGGGAGCTGTTTTTT
TRBV20-1	TRBJ2-1	.	TRBD2	CSASSGLASYNEQFF	TGCAGTGCTAGTTCGGGACTAGCGTCCTACAATGAGCAGTTCTTC
TRBV14	TRBJ2-6	.	.	CASSQEYGTFPSGANVLTF	TGTGCCAGCAGCCAAGAATACGGGACATTCCCCTCTGGGGCCAACGTCCTGACTTTC
TRBV7-3	TRBJ1-1	.	.	CASSLGIDTEAFF	TGTGCCAGCAGCTTAGGGATAGACACTGAAGCTTTCTTT
TRBV6-1	TRBJ1-1	.	.	CASSEGLGSTEAFF	TGTGCCAGCAGTGAGGGGTTGGGGAGCACTGAAGCTTTCTTT
TRBV6-5	TRBJ1-1	.	TRBD1	CASSFVQGMNTEAFF	TGTGCCAGCAGTTTTGTACAGGGGATGAACACTGAAGCTTTCTTT